This entry concerns a single T cell receptor (beta chain). Its specificity is unknown. Germline CDR1 reads SNHLY; CDR2 reads FYNNEI. This CDR3 is 11 amino acids long. Trimming took off 0 bases at V and 9 bases at J, with 5 bases between the two ends. Some 98,000 TCR templates underwent assay in every sample. Repertoires were generated with immunoSEQ multiplex PCR, while TCRdb's copy carries only in-frame clones and drops some. Among roughly 100,000 clones listed, about 93% were seen once. This entry is derived from a study of siplizumab effects on memory and regulatory T cells. Study-wide results and limits: Siplizumab gave mappable alloreactive CD4+ clones an average Treg-derived fraction of less than 75%, against roughly 30% in controls. Suppressive activity of Tregs proliferating in siplizumab cultures remained unconfirmed. Unstimulated subsets captured only a minor fraction of alloreactive clones.

The sequencing input was CD4+ T cells sorted from blood. The rearrangement uses TRBV2 and TRBJ1-1; D is uncertain. This clonotype originated in a human donor in good health. For the CDR3, the DNA is TGTGCCAGCAGTGAAGCCGTTCAAGCTTTCTTT. This gives the protein CASSEAVQAFF.